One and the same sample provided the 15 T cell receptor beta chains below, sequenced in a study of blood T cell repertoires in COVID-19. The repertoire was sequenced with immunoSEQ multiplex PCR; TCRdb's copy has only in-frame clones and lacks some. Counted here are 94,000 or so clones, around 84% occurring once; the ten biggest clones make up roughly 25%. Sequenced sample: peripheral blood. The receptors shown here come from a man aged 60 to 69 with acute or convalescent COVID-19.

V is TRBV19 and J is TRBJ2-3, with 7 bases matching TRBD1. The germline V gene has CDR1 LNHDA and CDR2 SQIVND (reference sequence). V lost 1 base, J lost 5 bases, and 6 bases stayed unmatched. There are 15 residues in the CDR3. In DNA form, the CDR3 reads TGTGCCAGTAGTATAGCAAGAGGGACAGAAGATACGCAGTATTTT. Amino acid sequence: CASSIARGTEDTQYF.

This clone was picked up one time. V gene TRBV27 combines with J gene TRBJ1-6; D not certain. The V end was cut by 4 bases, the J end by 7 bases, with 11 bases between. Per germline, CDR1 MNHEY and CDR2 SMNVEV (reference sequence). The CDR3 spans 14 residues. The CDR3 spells CASSSRLYNSPLHF. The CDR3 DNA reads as TGTGCCAGCAGTTCTCGGTTATACAATTCACCCCTCCACTTT.

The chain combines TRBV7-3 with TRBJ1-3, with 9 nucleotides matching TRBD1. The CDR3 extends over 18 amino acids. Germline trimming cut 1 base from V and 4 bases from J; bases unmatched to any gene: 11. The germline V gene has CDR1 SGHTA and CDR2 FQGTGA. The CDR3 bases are TGTGCCAGCAGCTTAAAACCCCCCGGGACAGGGAACGGAAACACCATATATTTT. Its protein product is CASSLKPPGTGNGNTIYF.

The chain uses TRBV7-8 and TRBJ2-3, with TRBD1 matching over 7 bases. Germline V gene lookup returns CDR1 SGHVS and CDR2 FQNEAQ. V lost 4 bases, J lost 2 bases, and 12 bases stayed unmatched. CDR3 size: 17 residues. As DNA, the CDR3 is TGTGCCAGCAGCTACAATCACCGGGACAGAGACACAGATACGCAGTATTTT. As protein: CASSYNHRDRDTDTQYF.

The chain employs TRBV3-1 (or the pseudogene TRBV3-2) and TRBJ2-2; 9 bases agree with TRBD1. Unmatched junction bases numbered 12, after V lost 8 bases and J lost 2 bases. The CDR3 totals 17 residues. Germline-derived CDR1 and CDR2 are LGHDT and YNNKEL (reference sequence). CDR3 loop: CASLPSRGQGNTGELFF. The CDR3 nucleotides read TGTGCCAGCCTCCCGAGTCGGGGACAGGGCAACACCGGGGAGCTGTTTTTT.

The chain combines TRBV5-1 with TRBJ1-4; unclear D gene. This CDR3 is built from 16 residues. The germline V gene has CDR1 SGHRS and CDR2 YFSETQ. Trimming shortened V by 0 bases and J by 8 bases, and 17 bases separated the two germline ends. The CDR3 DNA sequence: TGCGCCAGCAGCTTGGGAGACGGAAACGTCGGGGAAAAACTGTTTTTT. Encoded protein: CASSLGDGNVGEKLFF.

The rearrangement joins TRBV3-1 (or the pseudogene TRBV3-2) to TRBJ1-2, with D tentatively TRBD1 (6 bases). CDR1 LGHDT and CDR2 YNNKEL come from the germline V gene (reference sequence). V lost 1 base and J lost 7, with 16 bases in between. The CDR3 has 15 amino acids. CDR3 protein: CASSQVGLGAGGYTF. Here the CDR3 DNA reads TGTGCCAGCAGCCAAGTAGGACTGGGGGCTGGTGGCTACACCTTC.

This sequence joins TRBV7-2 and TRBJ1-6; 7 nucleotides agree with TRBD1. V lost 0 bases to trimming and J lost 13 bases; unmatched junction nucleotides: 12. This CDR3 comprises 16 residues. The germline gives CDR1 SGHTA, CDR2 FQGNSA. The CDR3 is CASSLARDSSGWPLHF. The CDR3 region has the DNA TGTGCCAGCAGCTTAGCCCGGGACAGTTCCGGATGGCCCCTCCACTTT.

CDR3 region: CASSLRDSALYGYTF. CDR3 nucleotides: TGTGCCAGCAGCTTGAGGGACAGCGCCCTGTATGGCTACACCTTC. The rearrangement joins TRBV7-9 to TRBJ1-2; 7 bases match TRBD1. Germline CDR1 SEHNR, CDR2 FQNEAQ (reference sequence). Trimming removed 3 bases from V and 5 bases from J; junction bases left unmatched: 9. The CDR3 loop spans 15 amino acids.

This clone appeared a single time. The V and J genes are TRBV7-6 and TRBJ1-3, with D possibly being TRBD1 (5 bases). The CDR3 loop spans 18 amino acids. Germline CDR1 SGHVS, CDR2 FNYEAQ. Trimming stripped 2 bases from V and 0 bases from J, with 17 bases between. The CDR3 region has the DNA TGTGCCAGCAGCTTATTCGGTATCGTGGGGGGCTCTGGAAACACCATATATTTT. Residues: CASSLFGIVGGSGNTIYF.

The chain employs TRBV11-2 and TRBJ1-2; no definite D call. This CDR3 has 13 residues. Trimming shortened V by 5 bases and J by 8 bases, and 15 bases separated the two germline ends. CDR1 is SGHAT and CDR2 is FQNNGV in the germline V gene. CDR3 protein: CASSHGGTSGYTF. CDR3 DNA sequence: TGTGCCAGCAGCCACGGCGGAACGTCGGGCTACACCTTC.

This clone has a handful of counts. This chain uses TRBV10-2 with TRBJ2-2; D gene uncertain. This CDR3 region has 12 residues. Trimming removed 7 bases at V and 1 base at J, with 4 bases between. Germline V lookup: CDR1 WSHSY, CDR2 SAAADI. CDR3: CASIKNTGELFF. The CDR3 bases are TGCGCCAGCATTAAGAACACCGGGGAGCTGTTTTTT.

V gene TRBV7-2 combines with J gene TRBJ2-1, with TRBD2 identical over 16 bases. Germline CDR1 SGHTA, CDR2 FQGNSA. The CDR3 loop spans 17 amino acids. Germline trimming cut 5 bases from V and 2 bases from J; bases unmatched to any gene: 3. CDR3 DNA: TGTGCCAGCAGCCCTGGGACTAGCGGGGGGGCCTACAATGAGCAGTTCTTC. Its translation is CASSPGTSGGAYNEQFF.

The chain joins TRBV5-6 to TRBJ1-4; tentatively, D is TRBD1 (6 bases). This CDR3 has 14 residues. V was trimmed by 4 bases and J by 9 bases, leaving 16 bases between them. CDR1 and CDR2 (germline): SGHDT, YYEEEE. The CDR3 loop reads CASSLTTGTKKLFF. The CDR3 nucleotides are TGTGCCAGCAGCCTAACAACAGGGACCAAAAAACTGTTTTTT.

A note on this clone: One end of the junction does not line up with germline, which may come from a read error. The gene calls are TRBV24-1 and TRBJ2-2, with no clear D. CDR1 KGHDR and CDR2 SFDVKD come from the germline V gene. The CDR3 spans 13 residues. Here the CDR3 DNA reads TGTGCCACCAGTGACTCGAACATCGGGGAGCTGTTTTTT. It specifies CATSDSNIGELFF.